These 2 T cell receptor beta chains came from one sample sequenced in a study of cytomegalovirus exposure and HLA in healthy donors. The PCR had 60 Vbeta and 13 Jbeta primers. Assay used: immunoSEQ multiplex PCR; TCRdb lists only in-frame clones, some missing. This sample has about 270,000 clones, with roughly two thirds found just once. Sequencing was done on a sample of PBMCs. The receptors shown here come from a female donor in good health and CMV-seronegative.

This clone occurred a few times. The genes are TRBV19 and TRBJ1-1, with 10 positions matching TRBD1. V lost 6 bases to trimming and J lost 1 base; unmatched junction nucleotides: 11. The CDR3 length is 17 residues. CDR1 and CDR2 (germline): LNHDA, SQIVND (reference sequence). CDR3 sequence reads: CASRTGGLRSGNTEAFF. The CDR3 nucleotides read TGTGCCAGTAGGACAGGGGGCCTGAGGTCAGGGAACACTGAAGCTTTCTTT.

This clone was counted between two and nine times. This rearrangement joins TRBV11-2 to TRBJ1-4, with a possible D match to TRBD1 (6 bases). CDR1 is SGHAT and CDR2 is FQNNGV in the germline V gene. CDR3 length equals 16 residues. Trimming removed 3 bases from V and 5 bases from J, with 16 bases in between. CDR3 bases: TGTGCCAGCAGCTTTTTAGAGGGGGAAAGAAATGAAAAACTGTTTTTT. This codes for CASSFLEGERNEKLFF.